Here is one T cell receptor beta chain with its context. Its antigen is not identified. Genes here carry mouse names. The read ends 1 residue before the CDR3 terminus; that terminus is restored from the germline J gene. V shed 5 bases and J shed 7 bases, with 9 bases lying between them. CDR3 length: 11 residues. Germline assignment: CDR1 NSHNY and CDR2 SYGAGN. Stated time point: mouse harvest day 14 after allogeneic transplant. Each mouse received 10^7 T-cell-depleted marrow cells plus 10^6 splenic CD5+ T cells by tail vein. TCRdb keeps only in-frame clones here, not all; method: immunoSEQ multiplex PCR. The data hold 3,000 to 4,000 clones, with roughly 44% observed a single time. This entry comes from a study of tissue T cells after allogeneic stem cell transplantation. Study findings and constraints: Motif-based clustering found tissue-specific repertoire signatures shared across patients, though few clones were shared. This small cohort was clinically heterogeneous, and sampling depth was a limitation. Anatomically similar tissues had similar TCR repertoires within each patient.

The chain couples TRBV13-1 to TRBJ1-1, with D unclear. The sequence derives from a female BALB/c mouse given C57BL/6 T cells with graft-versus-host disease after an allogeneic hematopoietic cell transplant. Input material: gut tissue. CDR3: CASSAGLEVFF. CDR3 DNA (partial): TGTGCCAGCAGCGCGGGATTAGAAGTCTTC.